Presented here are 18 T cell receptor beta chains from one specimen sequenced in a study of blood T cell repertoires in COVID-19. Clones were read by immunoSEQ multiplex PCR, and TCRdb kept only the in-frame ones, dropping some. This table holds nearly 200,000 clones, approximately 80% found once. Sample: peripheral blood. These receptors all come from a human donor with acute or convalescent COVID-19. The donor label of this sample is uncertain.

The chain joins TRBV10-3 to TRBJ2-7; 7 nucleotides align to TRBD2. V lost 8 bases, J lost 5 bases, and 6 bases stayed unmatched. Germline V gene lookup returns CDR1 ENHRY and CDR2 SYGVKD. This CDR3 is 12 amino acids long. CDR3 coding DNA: TGTGCCATCGAGGCTAGCGGCCACGAGCAGTACTTC. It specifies CAIEASGHEQYF.

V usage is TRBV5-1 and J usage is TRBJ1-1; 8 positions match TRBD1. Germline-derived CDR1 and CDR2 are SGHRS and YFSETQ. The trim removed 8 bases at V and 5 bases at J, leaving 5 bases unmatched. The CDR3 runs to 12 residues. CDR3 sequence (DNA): TGCGCCAGTGGACAGGGACAAACTGAAGCTTTCTTT. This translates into CASGQGQTEAFF.

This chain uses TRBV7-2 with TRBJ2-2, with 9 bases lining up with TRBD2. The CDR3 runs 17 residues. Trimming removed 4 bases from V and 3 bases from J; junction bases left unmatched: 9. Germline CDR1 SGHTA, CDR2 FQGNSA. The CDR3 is CASSSQGLATYTGELFF. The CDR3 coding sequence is TGTGCCAGCAGCTCGCAGGGACTAGCAACCTACACCGGGGAGCTGTTTTTT.

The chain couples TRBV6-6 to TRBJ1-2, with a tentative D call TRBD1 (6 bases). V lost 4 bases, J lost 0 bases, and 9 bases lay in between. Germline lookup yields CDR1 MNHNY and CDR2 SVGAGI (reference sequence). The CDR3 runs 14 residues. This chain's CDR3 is CASSSRGTNYGYTF. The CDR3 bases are TGTGCCAGCAGTTCAAGGGGGACTAACTATGGCTACACCTTC.

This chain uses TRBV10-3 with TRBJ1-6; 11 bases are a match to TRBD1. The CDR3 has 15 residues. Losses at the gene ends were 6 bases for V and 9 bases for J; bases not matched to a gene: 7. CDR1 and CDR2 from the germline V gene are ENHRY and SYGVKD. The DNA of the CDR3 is TGTGCCATCAGGAACGGACAGGGGGCGAGTTCACCCCTCCACTTT. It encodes CAIRNGQGASSPLHF.

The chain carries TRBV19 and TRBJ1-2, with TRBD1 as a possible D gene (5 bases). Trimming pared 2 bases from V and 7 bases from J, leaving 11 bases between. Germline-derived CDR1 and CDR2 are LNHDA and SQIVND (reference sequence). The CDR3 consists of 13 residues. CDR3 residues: CASSIRQGTGYTF. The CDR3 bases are TGTGCCAGTAGTATAAGGCAGGGAACTGGCTACACCTTC. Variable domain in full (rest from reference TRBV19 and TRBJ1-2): DGGITQSPKYLFRKEGQNVTLSCEQNLNHDAMYWYRQDPGQGLRLIYYSQIVNDFQKGDIAEGYSVSREKKESFPLTVTSAQKNPTAFYLCASSIRQGTGYTFGSGTRLTVV.

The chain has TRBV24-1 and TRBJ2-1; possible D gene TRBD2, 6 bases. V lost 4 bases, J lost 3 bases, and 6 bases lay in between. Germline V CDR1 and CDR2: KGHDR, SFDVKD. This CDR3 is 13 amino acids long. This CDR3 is CATSEGGYNEQFF. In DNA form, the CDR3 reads TGTGCCACCAGTGAGGGGGGCTACAATGAGCAGTTCTTC.

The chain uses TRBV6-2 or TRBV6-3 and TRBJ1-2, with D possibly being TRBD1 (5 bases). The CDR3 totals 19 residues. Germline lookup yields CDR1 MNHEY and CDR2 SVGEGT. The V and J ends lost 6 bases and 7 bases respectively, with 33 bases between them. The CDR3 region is CASSLRGGTDGASRFGYTF. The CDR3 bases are TGTGCCAGCAGCCTACGGGGGGGGACCGATGGCGCCTCACGGTTTGGCTACACCTTC.

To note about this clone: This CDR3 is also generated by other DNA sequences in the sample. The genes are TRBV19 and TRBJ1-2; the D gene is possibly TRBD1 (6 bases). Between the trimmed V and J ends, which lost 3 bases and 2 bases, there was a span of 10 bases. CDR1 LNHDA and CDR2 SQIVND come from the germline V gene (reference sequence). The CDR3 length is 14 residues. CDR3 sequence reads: CASSIRGQNYGYTF. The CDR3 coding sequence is TGTGCCAGTAGTATCAGGGGTCAGAACTATGGCTACACCTTC.

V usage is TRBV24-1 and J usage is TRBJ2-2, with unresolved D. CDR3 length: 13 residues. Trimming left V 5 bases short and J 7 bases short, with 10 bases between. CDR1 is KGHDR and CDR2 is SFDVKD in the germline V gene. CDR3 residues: CATSAPRGGELFF. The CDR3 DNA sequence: TGTGCCACCAGTGCCCCCCGAGGCGGGGAGCTGTTTTTT.

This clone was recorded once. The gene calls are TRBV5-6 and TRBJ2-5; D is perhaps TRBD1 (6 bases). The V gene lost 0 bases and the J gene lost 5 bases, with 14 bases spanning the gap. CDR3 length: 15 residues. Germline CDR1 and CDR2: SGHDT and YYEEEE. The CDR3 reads CASSLVTGMWETQYF. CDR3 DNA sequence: TGTGCCAGCAGCTTGGTCACAGGGATGTGGGAGACCCAGTACTTC.

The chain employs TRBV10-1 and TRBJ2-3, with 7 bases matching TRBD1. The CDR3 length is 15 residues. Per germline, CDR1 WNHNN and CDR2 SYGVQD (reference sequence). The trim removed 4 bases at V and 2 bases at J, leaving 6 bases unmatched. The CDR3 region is CASSVWTGDTDTQYF. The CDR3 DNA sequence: TGCGCCAGCAGTGTGTGGACAGGAGACACAGATACGCAGTATTTT.

The CDR3 region has the DNA TGTGCCAGCAGCCCCCAGGTGGGAAACACCATATATTTT. It codes for CASSPQVGNTIYF. J is TRBJ1-3 and V is TRBV7-9; D remains unclear. Trimming stripped 5 bases from V and 4 bases from J, with 9 bases between. Per the germline V gene, CDR1 is SEHNR and CDR2 is FQNEAQ (reference sequence). This CDR3 has 13 residues. The full variable domain, completed using reference TRBV7-9 and TRBJ1-3, is DTGVSQNPRHKITKRGQNVTFRCDPISEHNRLYWYRQTLGQGPEFLTYFQNEAQLEKSRLLSDRFSAERPKGSFSTLEIQRTEQGDSAMYLCASSPQVGNTIYFGEGSWLTVV.

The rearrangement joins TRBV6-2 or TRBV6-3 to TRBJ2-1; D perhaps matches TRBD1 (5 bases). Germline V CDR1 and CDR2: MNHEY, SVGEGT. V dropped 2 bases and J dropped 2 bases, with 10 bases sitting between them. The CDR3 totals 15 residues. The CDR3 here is CASSYLGVAYNEQFF. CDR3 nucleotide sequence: TGTGCCAGCAGTTACCTAGGGGTAGCCTACAATGAGCAGTTCTTC.

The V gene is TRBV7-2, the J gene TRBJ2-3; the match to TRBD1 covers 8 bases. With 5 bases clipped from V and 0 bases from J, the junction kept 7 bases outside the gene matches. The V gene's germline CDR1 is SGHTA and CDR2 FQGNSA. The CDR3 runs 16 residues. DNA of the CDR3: TGTGCCAGCAGCACCTGGACAGGGCCTAGCACAGATACGCAGTATTTT. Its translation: CASSTWTGPSTDTQYF.

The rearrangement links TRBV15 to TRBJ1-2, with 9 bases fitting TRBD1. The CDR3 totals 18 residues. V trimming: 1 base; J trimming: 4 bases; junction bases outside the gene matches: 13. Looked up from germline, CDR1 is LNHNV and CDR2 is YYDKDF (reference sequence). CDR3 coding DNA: TGTGCCACCAGCAGAGCCCCGGGACAGGGTGTAATTCCCTATGGCTACACCTTC. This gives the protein CATSRAPGQGVIPYGYTF.

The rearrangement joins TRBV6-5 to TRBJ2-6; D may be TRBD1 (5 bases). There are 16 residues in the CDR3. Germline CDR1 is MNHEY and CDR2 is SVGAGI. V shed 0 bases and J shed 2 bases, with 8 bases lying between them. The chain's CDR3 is CASSYSSGTGANVLTF. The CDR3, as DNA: TGTGCCAGCAGTTACTCATCAGGGACTGGGGCCAACGTCCTGACTTTC.

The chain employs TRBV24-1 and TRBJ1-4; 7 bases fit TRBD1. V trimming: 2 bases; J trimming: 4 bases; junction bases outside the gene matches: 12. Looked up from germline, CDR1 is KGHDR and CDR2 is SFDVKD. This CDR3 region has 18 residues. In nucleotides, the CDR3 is TGTGCCACCAGTGATTCAAAATATGCCGGGACAGATAATGAAAAACTGTTTTTT. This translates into CATSDSKYAGTDNEKLFF.